Each of the 10 T cell receptor beta chains below was sequenced from the same sample in a study of T-cell reconstitution after alpha-beta-depleted transplantation in children. Unique molecular identifiers were used to barcode this TCRbeta library. TCRdb analysed the PCR reads with MiXCR anew, one entry per CDR3 protein. Among a few hundred thousand distinct CDR3 sequences listed, under 15% were seen once. The specimen was PBMCs from the stem cell graft donor, collected from the stem cell graft. Receptors were obtained from a human donor who donated a stem cell graft to a child with combined immunodeficiency.

This chain connects TRBV18 to TRBJ1-4; D gene ambiguous. The length of the CDR3 is 13 residues. V lost 1 base, J lost 8 bases, and 8 bases lay in between. Germline V gene sequence: CDR1 KGHSH, CDR2 LQKENI. The CDR3, as DNA: TGTGCCAGCTCACCACTTGAGTCGGAAAAACTGTTTTTT. Amino acid sequence: CASSPLESEKLFF.

The sample holds one count of this clonotype. The V and J genes are TRBV21-1 and TRBJ2-7; the D segment call TRBD2 is taken from the table without a DNA check. TRBV21-1 is a pseudogene segment. This CDR3 contains 16 residues. This CDR3 is CASSKGCLAGSYEQYF. The CDR3 DNA reads as TGTGCCAGCAGCAAAGGTTGCCTAGCGGGTTCCTACGAGCAGTACTTC.

This clonotype was found a few times. The rearrangement joins TRBV4-2 to TRBJ2-5, with TRBD2 matching over 7 bases. Per germline, CDR1 LGHNA and CDR2 YNFKEQ. J gave up 2 bases and V 0 bases, and 6 bases lay outside the gene matches. The CDR3 totals 16 residues. Here the CDR3 DNA reads TGTGCCAGCAGCCAAGATTTCCTAGCGGCTCAAGAGACCCAGTACTTC. Translated: CASSQDFLAAQETQYF.

There are many counts of this clonotype. The rearrangement links TRBV5-1 to TRBJ1-1, with unresolved D. This CDR3 comprises 13 residues. Germline lookup yields CDR1 SGHRS and CDR2 YFSETQ. Deletions cut 1 base from V and 2 bases from J, with 6 bases between. The CDR3 DNA sequence: TGCGCCAGCAGCTTGACCTTTAACACTGAAGCTTTCTTT. It translates to CASSLTFNTEAFF.

This clonotype was seen ten or more times. The chain couples TRBV12-3 or TRBV12-4 to TRBJ2-1; D tentatively reads TRBD1 or TRBD2 (6 bases each). This CDR3 is built from 16 residues. V was shortened by 2 bases and J by 7 bases, with 18 bases between the two germline ends. The chain's CDR3 is CASSLWAQGRSNEQFF. CDR3 coding DNA: TGTGCCAGCAGTTTATGGGCCCAGGGGAGGTCAAATGAGCAGTTCTTC.

This clonotype has a handful of counts. The genes are TRBV11-2 and TRBJ2-5, with D perhaps given as TRBD1 or TRBD2 (5 bases each). The V and J ends lost 5 bases and 5 bases respectively, with 24 bases between them. The CDR3 spans 17 residues. The V gene's germline CDR1 is SGHAT and CDR2 FQNNGV. CDR3: CASSLGASEGVRETQYF. CDR3 nucleotide sequence: TGTGCCAGCAGCCTCGGGGCCAGCGAAGGGGTCCGGGAGACCCAGTACTTC.

The V gene is TRBV7-9, the J gene TRBJ2-1; 7 bases agree with TRBD2. The V gene end was trimmed by 4 bases and the J gene end by 12 bases; junction bases not matched to a gene: 12. This CDR3 contains 14 residues. Germline V gene lookup returns CDR1 SEHNR and CDR2 FQNEAQ (reference sequence). CDR3 loop: CASSSSTGGSWQFF. The CDR3 region has the DNA TGTGCCAGCAGCTCGTCCACGGGCGGGAGTTGGCAGTTCTTC. Full variable domain (remainder filled in from reference TRBV7-9 and TRBJ2-1): DTGVSQNPRHKITKRGQNVTFRCDPISEHNRLYWYRQTLGQGPEFLTYFQNEAQLEKSRLLSDRFSAERPKGSFSTLEIQRTEQGDSAMYLCASSSSTGGSWQFFGPGTRLTVL.

This clonotype was seen only a few times. This chain connects TRBV12-3 or TRBV12-4 to TRBJ1-2; unclear D gene. Trimming removed 6 bases from V and 7 bases from J, with 15 bases in between. The CDR3 sequence is 13 residues long. The CDR3 DNA reads TGTGCCAGCAGCCCGCAGCGTACCGCTGGCTACACCTTC. Protein: CASSPQRTAGYTF.

This clonotype came up many times. CDR3 amino acids: CASSVDGRGIYEQYF. CDR3 bases: TGTGCCAGCAGCGTAGATGGGAGGGGGATCTACGAGCAGTACTTC. The rearrangement joins TRBV9 to TRBJ2-7; possibly TRBD2 for D (7 bases). The germline V gene encodes CDR1 SGDLS and CDR2 YYNGEE. Trimming stripped 0 bases from V and 3 bases from J, with 13 bases between. The CDR3 runs 15 residues. The whole variable domain, remainder taken from reference TRBV9 and TRBJ2-7, is DSGVTQTPKHLITATGQRVTLRCSPRSGDLSVYWYQQSLDQGLQFLIQYYNGEERAKGNILERFSAQQFPDLHSELNLSSLELGDSALYFCASSVDGRGIYEQYFGPGTRLTVT.

This sequence joins TRBV12-3 or TRBV12-4 and TRBJ2-2; possible D gene TRBD2, 6 bases. This CDR3 region has 18 residues. V was shortened by 11 bases and J by 2 bases, with 27 bases between the two germline ends. DNA for the CDR3: TGTGCCGCACCCAGCGCGGAGGGGCGGGAAATTAACACCGGGGAGCTGTTTTTT. Translation gives CAAPSAEGREINTGELFF.